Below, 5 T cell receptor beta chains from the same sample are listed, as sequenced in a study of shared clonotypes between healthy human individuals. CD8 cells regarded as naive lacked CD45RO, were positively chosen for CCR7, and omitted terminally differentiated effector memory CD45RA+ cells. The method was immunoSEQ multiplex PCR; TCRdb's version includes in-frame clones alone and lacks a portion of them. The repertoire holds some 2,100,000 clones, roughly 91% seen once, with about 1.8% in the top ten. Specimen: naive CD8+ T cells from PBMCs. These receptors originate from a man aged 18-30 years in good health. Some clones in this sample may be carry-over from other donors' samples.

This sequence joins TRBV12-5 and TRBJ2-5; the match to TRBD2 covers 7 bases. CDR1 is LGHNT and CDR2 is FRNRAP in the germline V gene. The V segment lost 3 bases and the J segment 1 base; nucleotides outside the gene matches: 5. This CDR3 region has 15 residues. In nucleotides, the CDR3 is TGTGCTAGTGGTTTCACGGGACTACCCCAAGAGACCCAGTACTTC. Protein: CASGFTGLPQETQYF.

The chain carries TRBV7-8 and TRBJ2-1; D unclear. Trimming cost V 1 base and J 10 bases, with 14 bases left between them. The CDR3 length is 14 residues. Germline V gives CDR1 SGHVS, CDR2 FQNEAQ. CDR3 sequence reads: CASSLVGSPREQFF. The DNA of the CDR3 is TGTGCCAGCAGCTTAGTTGGCTCTCCCCGGGAGCAGTTCTTC.

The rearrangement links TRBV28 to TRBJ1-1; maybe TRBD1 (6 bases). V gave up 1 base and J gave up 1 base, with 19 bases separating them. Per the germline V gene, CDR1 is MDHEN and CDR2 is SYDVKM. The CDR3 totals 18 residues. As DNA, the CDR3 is TGTGCCAGCAGTTTATTTAGCCCGCGCCAGGGGAAGAACACTGAAGCTTTCTTT. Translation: CASSLFSPRQGKNTEAFF.

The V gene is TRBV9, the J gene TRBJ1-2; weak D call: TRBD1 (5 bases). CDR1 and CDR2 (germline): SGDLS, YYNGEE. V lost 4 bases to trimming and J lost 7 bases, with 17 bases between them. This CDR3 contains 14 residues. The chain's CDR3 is CASSLQGSGGGYTF. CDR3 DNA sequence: TGTGCCAGCAGCCTCCAGGGCTCGGGGGGTGGCTACACCTTC.

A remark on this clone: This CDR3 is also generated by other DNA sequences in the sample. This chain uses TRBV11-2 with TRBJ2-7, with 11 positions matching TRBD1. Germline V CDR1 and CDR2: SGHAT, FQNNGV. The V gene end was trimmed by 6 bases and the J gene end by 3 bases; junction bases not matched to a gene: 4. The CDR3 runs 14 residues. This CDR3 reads CASSSGTGGYEQYF. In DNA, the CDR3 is TGTGCCAGCAGTTCCGGGACAGGGGGCTACGAGCAGTACTTC.